A single sample is the source of the 13 T cell receptor beta chains below, sequenced in a study of blood T cell repertoires in COVID-19. TCRdb keeps only in-frame clones here, not all; method: immunoSEQ multiplex PCR. This sample carries about 69,000 clones, 75% to 90% of them seen once, and the ten largest clones take roughly a quarter. Material: peripheral blood. The receptors derive from a human donor in a cohort sampled during active COVID-19.

The V and J genes are TRBV7-9 and TRBJ2-5; TRBD2 might be the D (6 bases). Looked up from germline, CDR1 is SEHNR and CDR2 is FQNEAQ (reference sequence). The V end was cut by 5 bases, the J end by 1 base, with 14 bases between. The CDR3 is 15 residues long. CDR3 sequence reads: CASSPPASAQETQYF. The DNA of the CDR3 is TGTGCCAGCAGCCCCCCGGCTAGCGCCCAAGAGACCCAGTACTTC.

This clone was detected a few times. This chain connects TRBV5-1 to TRBJ2-3; 9 nucleotides align to TRBD2. Germline V gene sequence: CDR1 SGHRS, CDR2 YFSETQ. The CDR3 runs 15 residues. V trimming: 4 bases; J trimming: 4 bases; junction bases outside the gene matches: 7. CDR3 residues: CASSPSGVEADTQYF. The CDR3 DNA reads as TGCGCCAGCAGCCCTAGCGGGGTGGAGGCAGATACGCAGTATTTT.

V gene TRBV30 combines with J gene TRBJ2-7; D uncertain. From germline, CDR1 is GTSNPN and CDR2 SVGIG (reference sequence). V was trimmed by 1 base and J by 7 bases, leaving 8 bases between them. The CDR3 length is 11 residues. The chain's CDR3 is CAWSGQEEQYF. The CDR3 nucleotides are TGTGCCTGGAGTGGCCAGGAAGAGCAGTACTTC.

The rearrangement uses TRBV28 and TRBJ1-1; 8 nucleotides line up with TRBD1. The V gene's germline CDR1 is MDHEN and CDR2 SYDVKM. V shed 5 bases and J 5 bases; nucleotides not matched to a gene: 10. The CDR3 spans 15 residues. The CDR3 DNA follows: TGTGCCAGCAGTACCCCTCAGGGGGCAGGGACTGAAGCTTTCTTT. Translation: CASSTPQGAGTEAFF.

The V and J genes are TRBV7-9 and TRBJ2-7; 11 bases match TRBD2. The germline CDR1 and CDR2 sequences are SEHNR and FQNEAQ (reference sequence). This CDR3 comprises 15 residues. The V and J ends lost 6 bases and 2 bases, in that order; junction bases with no gene match: 6. For the CDR3, the DNA is TGTGCCAGCAGATTTACTAGCGGGGGCACCTACGAGCAGTACTTC. It codes for CASRFTSGGTYEQYF.

The rearrangement joins TRBV2 to TRBJ1-3; maybe TRBD1 (6 bases). In germline, CDR1 is SNHLY, CDR2 FYNNEI. There are 18 residues in the CDR3. Deletions cut 3 bases from V and 0 bases from J, with 18 bases between. This CDR3 is CASSDPSRQDLSGNTIYF. The CDR3 nucleotides are TGTGCCAGCAGTGACCCTTCTAGACAGGACCTCTCTGGAAACACCATATATTTT.

The CDR3 loop reads CASSQGIDRALNIQYF. The CDR3 region has the DNA TGTGCCAGCAGCCAAGGGATTGACAGGGCCTTAAACATTCAGTACTTC. This chain joins TRBV3-1 (or the pseudogene TRBV3-2) and TRBJ2-4, with 7 bases that match TRBD1. This CDR3 has 16 residues. Germline V CDR1 and CDR2: LGHDT, YNNKEL (reference sequence). V lost 1 base, J lost 6 bases, and 9 bases stayed unmatched.

This chain uses TRBV18 with TRBJ1-3, with D perhaps matching TRBD1 (5 bases). This CDR3 is 15 amino acids long. Per the germline V gene, CDR1 is KGHSH and CDR2 is LQKENI. Trimming removed 5 bases at V and 0 bases at J, with 11 bases between. The CDR3 sequence: CASSGRDFSGNTIYF. In DNA form, the CDR3 reads TGTGCCAGCTCAGGCCGGGACTTCTCTGGAAACACCATATATTTT.

The genes are TRBV6-5 and TRBJ1-1, with D possibly being TRBD1 (5 bases). The CDR3 sequence is 15 residues long. Per germline, CDR1 MNHEY and CDR2 SVGAGI. V dropped 1 base and J dropped 7 bases, with 16 bases sitting between them. The CDR3 here is CASSYFMRGEGEAFF. Written as DNA, the CDR3 is TGTGCCAGCAGTTACTTCATGCGGGGGGAGGGTGAAGCTTTCTTT.

The gene calls are TRBV5-5 and TRBJ2-5; 9 bases line up with TRBD2. Germline CDR1 SGHKS, CDR2 YYEKEE (reference sequence). The CDR3 has 15 residues. V was clipped by 3 bases and J by 5 bases; unmatched bases: 8. The CDR3 sequence is CASSYMTSGAETQYF. The CDR3 DNA sequence: TGTGCCAGCAGCTATATGACTAGCGGAGCTGAGACCCAGTACTTC.

This clone was detected only once. The chain is built from TRBV9 and TRBJ2-1; 7 positions match TRBD1. The germline CDR1 and CDR2 sequences are SGDLS and YYNGEE. This CDR3 region has 12 residues. With V trimmed by 3 bases and J by 8 bases, 2 bases remained unmatched. DNA for the CDR3: TGTGCCAGCAGCGCCCAGGGGGATGAGCAGTTCTTC. As protein: CASSAQGDEQFF.

This clone was seen more than once but under ten times. The genes are TRBV5-1 and TRBJ2-7, with 12 bases lining up with TRBD2. V was pared by 2 bases and J by 3 bases, with 0 bases of the junction left unmatched. Looked up from germline, CDR1 is SGHRS and CDR2 is YFSETQ. CDR3 length equals 14 residues. The chain's CDR3 is CASSLLAGGYEQYF. DNA for the CDR3: TGCGCCAGCAGCTTACTAGCGGGGGGCTACGAGCAGTACTTC.

The count of this clone is one. This chain joins TRBV9 and TRBJ1-1; no clear D gene. There are 15 residues in the CDR3. The germline gives CDR1 SGDLS, CDR2 YYNGEE. Trimming removed 0 bases at V and 0 bases at J, with 9 bases between. Here the CDR3 reads CASSVGGGMNTEAFF. Written as DNA, the CDR3 is TGTGCCAGCAGCGTAGGAGGTGGTATGAACACTGAAGCTTTCTTT.